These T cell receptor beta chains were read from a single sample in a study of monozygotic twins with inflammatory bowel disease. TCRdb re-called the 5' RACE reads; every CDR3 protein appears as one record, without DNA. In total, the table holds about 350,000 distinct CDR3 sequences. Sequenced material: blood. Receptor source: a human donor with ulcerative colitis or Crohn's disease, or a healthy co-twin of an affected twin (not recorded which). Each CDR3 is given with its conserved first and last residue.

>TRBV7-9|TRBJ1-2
CASSPTDPYGYTF
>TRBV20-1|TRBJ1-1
CSARLPVSVSTEAFF
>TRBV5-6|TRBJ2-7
CASSYLRDSLGEQYF
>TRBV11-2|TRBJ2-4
CASSLGDYDNIQYF
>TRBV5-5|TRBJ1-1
CASSLLDSEAFF
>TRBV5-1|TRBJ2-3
CASSGPLAGALNTQYF
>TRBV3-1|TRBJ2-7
CASSRRDRGQEKQYF
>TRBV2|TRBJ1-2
CASRTFGSYGYTF
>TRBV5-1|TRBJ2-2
CASSPGTGGITGELFF
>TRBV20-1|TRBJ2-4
CSARDLRASGRGNIQYF
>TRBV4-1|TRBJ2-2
CASSQDPGLAGGPKAGELFF
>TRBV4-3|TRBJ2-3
CASSQRTGSTDTQYF
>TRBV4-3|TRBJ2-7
CASSQEGADYEQYF
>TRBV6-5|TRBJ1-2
CASSRLLEGGYTF
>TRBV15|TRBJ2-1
CATSTGQGGYNEQFF
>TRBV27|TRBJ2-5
CASSRRRGVGQETQYF
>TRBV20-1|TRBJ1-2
CSAAKTGGEGYGYTF
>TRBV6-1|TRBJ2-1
CASMAQGINEQFF
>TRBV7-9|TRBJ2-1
CASSLSGQGSAEQFF
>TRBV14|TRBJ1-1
CASSQGRGGGGTEAFF
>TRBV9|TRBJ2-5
CASSVEGRTQYF
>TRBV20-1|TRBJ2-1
CSARWQWQGKGNEQFF
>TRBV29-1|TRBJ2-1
CSVESTTEPYNEQFF
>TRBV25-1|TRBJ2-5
CASSPRDYQETQYF
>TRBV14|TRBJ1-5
CASSQVRGTGDQPQHF
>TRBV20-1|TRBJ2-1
CSARDPNKAANEQFF
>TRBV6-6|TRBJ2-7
CASRAGSGSEQYF
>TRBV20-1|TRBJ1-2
CSARGRSTWGYGYTF
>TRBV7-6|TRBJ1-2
CASSRGGTGFHYGYTF
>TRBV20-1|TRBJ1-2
CSARGSLADGYTF
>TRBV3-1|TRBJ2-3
CASSPQWEENTDTQYF
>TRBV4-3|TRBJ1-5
CASSQDRGQTPQHF
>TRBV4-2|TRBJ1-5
CASSREGQTHSNQPQHF
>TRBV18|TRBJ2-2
CASSLDDSYTGELFF
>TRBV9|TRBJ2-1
CASSDDSGLPQYNEQFF
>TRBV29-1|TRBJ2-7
CSVGRTSGSSEQYF
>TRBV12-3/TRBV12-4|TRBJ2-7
CASRSGTGRIYEQYF
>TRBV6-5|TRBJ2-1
CASSYSSLADYNEQFF
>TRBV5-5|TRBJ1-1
CASSPTPTTEAFF
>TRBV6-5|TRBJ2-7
CASSPGSTYEQYF
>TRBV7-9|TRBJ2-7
CASSLSGTASSYEQYF
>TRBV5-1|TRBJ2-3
CASSPFNQMDTQYF